This entry lists 25 T cell receptor beta chains sequenced from one sample in a study of T cells in Graves' hyperthyroidism and ophthalmopathy. The source material, RNA transcripts, was used to amplify TCR beta CDR3 regions. First-round RT-PCR with HTBI primers amplified the TCR CDR3 region. TCRdb independently ran MiXCR on the multiplex PCR reads; one entry per CDR3 protein. The table records more than 300,000 distinct CDR3 sequences, about 14% of them present only once. What was sequenced was blood. These receptors came from a woman aged 30 to 39 with Graves' ophthalmopathy.

This clonotype has a handful of counts. The J gene is TRBJ2-6, the V gene TRBV20-1; 11 nucleotides match TRBD1. Germline CDR1 DFQATT, CDR2 SNEGSKA (reference sequence). CDR3 length: 18 residues. J was trimmed by 1 base and V by 1 base; bases with no gene match: 6. CDR3 sequence (DNA): TGCAGTGCTAGAGGGACCGGGACAGGGGGGTCTGGGGCCAACGTCCTGACTTTC. It codes for CSARGTGTGGSGANVLTF.

This clonotype showed up many times. V gene TRBV2 combines with J gene TRBJ2-5; 10 bases line up with TRBD2. The CDR3 covers 16 residues. The J segment lost 0 bases and the V segment lost 11 bases, leaving 12 bases of the junction unmatched. Germline loops: CDR1 SNHLY, CDR2 FYNNEI. In DNA, the CDR3 is TGTGCCGGTCCCGGGACTAGCGACCAGTACCAAGAGACCCAGTACTTC. Protein sequence: CAGPGTSDQYQETQYF.

This clonotype was detected many times. The J gene is TRBJ1-1, the V gene TRBV12-3 or TRBV12-4, with a possible D match to TRBD1 (5 bases). The ends were cut back, 6 bases at V and 9 bases at J, with 11 bases in the middle. The CDR3 runs to 11 residues. As DNA, the CDR3 is TGTGCCAGCAGCCATGGGGGGAAAGCTTTCTTT. Amino acid sequence: CASSHGGKAFF.

This clonotype showed up many times. The genes are TRBV20-1 and TRBJ1-2; D is uncertain. CDR1 and CDR2 (germline): DFQATT, SNEGSKA (reference sequence). The CDR3 is made up of 15 amino acids. The V and J ends lost 1 base and 6 bases respectively, with 18 bases between them. DNA for the CDR3: TGCAGTGCTAGAGCGGGCTCGCGAGAAAAGAATGGCTACACCTTC. Translated: CSARAGSREKNGYTF.

Many counts were recorded for this clonotype. This rearrangement joins TRBV12-3 or TRBV12-4 to TRBJ2-1; D might be TRBD1 (5 bases). V lost 3 bases and J 1 base, leaving 10 bases between the germline ends. There are 15 residues in the CDR3. CDR3 amino acids: CASSFVQESYNEQFF. The CDR3 DNA sequence: TGTGCCAGCAGTTTTGTACAGGAGTCCTACAATGAGCAGTTCTTC.

Many counts were recorded for this clonotype. This chain links TRBV6-1 with TRBJ1-1, with D possibly TRBD1 on 6 matching bases. V lost 5 bases and J 0 bases, leaving 13 bases between the germline ends. The germline gives CDR1 MNHNS, CDR2 SASEGT. The CDR3 has 15 residues. CDR3 nucleotides: TGTGCCAGCAGTTATTTCGGACAGTTGAACACTGAAGCTTTCTTT. The encoded protein is CASSYFGQLNTEAFF.

This rearrangement joins TRBV28 to TRBJ1-3; TRBD1 matches at 10 bases. This CDR3 has 15 amino acids. Germline lookup yields CDR1 MDHEN and CDR2 SYDVKM. The V segment lost 6 bases and the J segment 4 bases; nucleotides outside the gene matches: 6. CDR3 DNA sequence: TGTGCCAGCAGACCGGGACAGGGGACAGGAAACACCATATATTTT. Protein product: CASRPGQGTGNTIYF.

The chain has TRBV4-2 and TRBJ1-1, with 7 positions matching TRBD1. J lost 4 bases, V lost 0 bases, and 5 bases had no gene match. Germline assignment: CDR1 LGHNA and CDR2 YNFKEQ. This CDR3 is 15 amino acids long. In DNA, the CDR3 is TGTGCCAGCAGCCAAGAAGCAGGGGGACTCACTGAAGCTTTCTTT. Translated: CASSQEAGGLTEAFF.

This clonotype was counted at least ten times. The chain uses TRBV28 and TRBJ2-1; 9 nucleotides align to TRBD2. This CDR3 contains 15 residues. From germline, CDR1 is MDHEN and CDR2 SYDVKM. Trimming cost V 4 bases and J 6 bases; bases outside gene matches: 7. This CDR3 is CASSWRGGALNEQFF. The CDR3 DNA reads as TGTGCCAGCAGTTGGCGGGGGGGCGCTCTCAATGAGCAGTTCTTC.

This clonotype was observed many times. The J gene is TRBJ1-1, the V gene TRBV7-2; no reliable D call. Trimming left V 2 bases short and J 4 bases short, with 8 bases between. Germline CDR1 and CDR2: SGHTA and FQGNSA. CDR3 length equals 13 residues. This CDR3 is CASSLSWGTEAFF. CDR3 DNA sequence: TGTGCCAGCAGCTTATCCTGGGGCACTGAAGCTTTCTTT.

This clonotype was observed at least ten times. The J gene is TRBJ1-5, the V gene TRBV28; TRBD1 agrees at 9 bases. J lost 1 base, V lost 6 bases, and 7 bases had no gene match. The CDR3 covers 16 residues. Germline lookup yields CDR1 MDHEN and CDR2 SYDVKM. CDR3 bases: TGTGCCAGCAGGACCTCCGGGACAGGGAGCAATCAGCCCCAGCATTTT. Protein sequence: CASRTSGTGSNQPQHF.

The table lists this clonotype with many counts. The CDR3 DNA is TGCAGTGCTAGAGGTACAGATCAGCCCCAGCATTTT. It encodes CSARGTDQPQHF. This chain connects TRBV20-1 to TRBJ1-5; D is uncertain. V was cut by 1 base and J by 5 bases, with 6 bases left in between. Germline V CDR1 and CDR2: DFQATT, SNEGSKA (reference sequence). This CDR3 region has 12 residues.

The sample holds many counts of this clonotype. The chain carries TRBV7-9 and TRBJ2-3; 11 bases are a match to TRBD2. Unmatched junction bases numbered 11, after V lost 6 bases and J lost 0 bases. Germline CDR1 is SEHNR and CDR2 is FQNEAQ (reference sequence). The CDR3 is made up of 18 amino acids. In nucleotides, the CDR3 is TGTGCCAGCAGACCAACCTTAGCGGGGGGGGTTAGCACAGATACGCAGTATTTT. Translation: CASRPTLAGGVSTDTQYF.

This clonotype was seen repeatedly, ten times or more. V is TRBV5-5 and J is TRBJ1-2; maybe TRBD1 (5 bases). Looked up from germline, CDR1 is SGHKS and CDR2 is YYEKEE (reference sequence). This CDR3 spans 17 amino acids. Trimming left V 3 bases short and J 4 bases short, with 22 bases between. CDR3 sequence: CASSYNDNPGVSYGYTF. As DNA, the CDR3 is TGTGCCAGCAGCTATAATGACAACCCGGGGGTGAGCTATGGCTACACCTTC.

At least ten counts were recorded for this clonotype. The rearrangement links TRBV27 to TRBJ2-3; 8 bases are a match to TRBD2. Germline assignment: CDR1 MNHEY and CDR2 SMNVEV (reference sequence). With V trimmed by 1 base and J by 2 bases, 5 bases remained unmatched. CDR3 length: 16 amino acids. The CDR3 loop is CASSLLRGAFTDTQYF. CDR3 DNA sequence: TGTGCCAGCAGTTTATTGCGGGGGGCCTTCACAGATACGCAGTATTTT.

This clonotype was counted at least ten times. The chain joins TRBV20-1 to TRBJ2-1; the D gene is possibly TRBD1 (5 bases). V was shortened by 6 bases and J by 4 bases, with 16 bases between the two germline ends. The CDR3 consists of 14 residues. Germline CDR1 is DFQATT and CDR2 is SNEGSKA (reference sequence). CDR3 nucleotides: TGCAGTGCAGCGAGCTTAGGGGCGTACAATGAGCAGTTCTTC. This translates into CSAASLGAYNEQFF.

This clonotype appeared many times. The V and J genes are TRBV13 and TRBJ1-6; D possibly corresponds to TRBD1 (5 bases). Between the trimmed V and J ends, which lost 5 bases and 10 bases, there was a span of 9 bases. CDR3 length: 12 residues. The germline gives CDR1 PRHDT, CDR2 FYEKMQ (reference sequence). CDR3 protein: CASSRQGSPLHF. CDR3 bases: TGTGCCAGCAGCCGGCAGGGCTCACCCCTCCACTTT.

This clonotype was picked up many times. V is TRBV28 and J is TRBJ1-2, with D unclear. V lost 5 bases, J lost 4 bases, and 14 bases lay in between. The CDR3 is 14 residues long. The germline V gene has CDR1 MDHEN and CDR2 SYDVKM. CDR3 nucleotides: TGTGCCAGCAGTCCCCACGATTGGGTCTATGGCTACACCTTC. The encoded protein is CASSPHDWVYGYTF.

This clonotype has a count of ten or more. The chain has TRBV6-1 and TRBJ2-4; D might be TRBD1 or TRBD2, each matching 5 bases. The CDR3 spans 16 residues. Trimming removed 5 bases from V and 3 bases from J, with 17 bases in between. Germline V lookup: CDR1 MNHNS, CDR2 SASEGT. The CDR3 is CASSQTMAGSKNIQYF. CDR3 in DNA: TGTGCCAGCAGTCAGACAATGGCAGGGAGCAAAAACATTCAGTACTTC.

This clonotype was seen ten or more times. The rearrangement uses TRBV10-2 and TRBJ2-2; 9 bases map to TRBD2. Germline values: CDR1 WSHSY, CDR2 SAAADI. With V trimmed by 2 bases and J by 5 bases, 12 bases remained unmatched. The CDR3 contains 18 residues. DNA of the CDR3: TGCGCCAGCAGTGAGCTCCCTAGCGGGGCCCCAGGGACCGGGGAGCTGTTTTTT. Amino acid sequence: CASSELPSGAPGTGELFF.

This clonotype was seen more than once but under ten times. The V and J genes are TRBV7-8 and TRBJ1-1, with D maybe TRBD1 (5 bases). CDR1 SGHVS and CDR2 FQNEAQ come from the germline V gene. This CDR3 is 14 amino acids long. Trimming left V 3 bases short and J 0 bases short, with 8 bases between. CDR3 loop: CASSFRVMNTEAFF. The CDR3, as DNA: TGTGCCAGCAGCTTCAGGGTAATGAACACTGAAGCTTTCTTT.

The chain has TRBV7-3 and TRBJ1-4, with 9 bases that match TRBD1. This CDR3 region has 17 residues. The V gene end was trimmed by 4 bases and the J gene end by 10 bases; junction bases not matched to a gene: 16. The germline V gene has CDR1 SGHTA and CDR2 FQGTGA. DNA of the CDR3: TGTGCCAGCAGCTCACTACTAAAGGGACAGGGAAGTGGAAAACTGTTTTTT. Translating gives CASSSLLKGQGSGKLFF. The full variable domain, in which reference TRBV7-3 and TRBJ1-4 provide the parts outside the CDR3, is GAGVSQTPSNKVTEKGKYVELRCDPISGHTALYWYRQSLGQGPEFLIYFQGTGAADDSGLPNDRFFAVRPEGSVSTLKIQRTERGDSAVYLCASSSLLKGQGSGKLFFGSGTQLSVL.

This clonotype has more than one count but fewer than ten. CDR3 nucleotide sequence: TGTGCCAGCAGCCAAGATTTGCCGGGGGCCTCAGATGAGCAGTTCTTC. This gives the protein CASSQDLPGASDEQFF. This chain uses TRBV3-1 with TRBJ2-1; perhaps D is TRBD1 or TRBD2 (6 bases each). Per the germline V gene, CDR1 is LGHDT and CDR2 is YNNKEL (reference sequence). The CDR3 covers 16 residues. Trimming stripped 0 bases from V and 8 bases from J, with 17 bases between.

The rearrangement uses TRBV27 and TRBJ2-3; D call uncertain. V lost 0 bases, J lost 7 bases, and 8 bases lay in between. This CDR3 comprises 13 residues. Germline V gene data show CDR1 as MNHEY and CDR2 as SMNVEV (reference sequence). CDR3 in DNA: TGTGCCAGCAGTTTATCATCACACCATACGCAGTATTTT. Translating gives CASSLSSHHTQYF.

This clonotype has a handful of counts. The chain combines TRBV5-4 with TRBJ1-6; TRBD1 matches 9 bases. The ends lost 4 bases at V and 7 bases at J; junction bases unmatched: 6. This CDR3 spans 15 amino acids. Germline CDR1 reads SGHNT; CDR2 reads YYREEE (reference sequence). The CDR3 reads CASSPRDRVNSPLHF. The CDR3 nucleotides are TGTGCCAGCAGCCCCCGGGACAGGGTAAATTCACCCCTCCACTTT.